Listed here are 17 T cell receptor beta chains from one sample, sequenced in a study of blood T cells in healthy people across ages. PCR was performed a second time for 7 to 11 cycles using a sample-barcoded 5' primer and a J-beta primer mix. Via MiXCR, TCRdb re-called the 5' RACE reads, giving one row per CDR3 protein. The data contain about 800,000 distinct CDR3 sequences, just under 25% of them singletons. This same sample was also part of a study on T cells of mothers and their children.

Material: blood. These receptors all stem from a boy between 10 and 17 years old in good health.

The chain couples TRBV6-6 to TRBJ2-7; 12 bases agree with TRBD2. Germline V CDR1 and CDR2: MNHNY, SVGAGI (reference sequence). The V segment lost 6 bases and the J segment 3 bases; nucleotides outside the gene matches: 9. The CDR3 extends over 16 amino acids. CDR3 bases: TGTGCCAGCAGCTTCCCCCGACTAGCGGGAGACTACGAGCAGTACTTC. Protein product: CASSFPRLAGDYEQYF.

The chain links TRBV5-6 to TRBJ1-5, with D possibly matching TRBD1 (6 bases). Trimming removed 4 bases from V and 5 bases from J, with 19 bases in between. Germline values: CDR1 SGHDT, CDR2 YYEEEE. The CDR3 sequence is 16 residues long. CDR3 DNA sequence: TGTGCCAGCAGCAAACAGGGTTCGGCGGGTCATCAGCCCCAGCATTTT. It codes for CASSKQGSAGHQPQHF.

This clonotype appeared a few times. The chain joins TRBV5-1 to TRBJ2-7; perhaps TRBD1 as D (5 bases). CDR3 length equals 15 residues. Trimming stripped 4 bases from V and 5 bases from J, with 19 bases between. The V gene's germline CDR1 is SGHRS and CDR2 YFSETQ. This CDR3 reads CASSPRQGNIHEQYF. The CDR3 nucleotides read TGCGCCAGCAGCCCACGGCAGGGTAATATCCACGAGCAGTACTTC.

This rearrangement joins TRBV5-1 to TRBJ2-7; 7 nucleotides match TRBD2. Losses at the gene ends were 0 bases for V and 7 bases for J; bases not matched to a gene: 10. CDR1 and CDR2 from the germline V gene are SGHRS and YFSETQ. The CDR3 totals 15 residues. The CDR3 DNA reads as TGCGCCAGCAGCTTGGCGGCGGGAGAATCTTATGAGCAGTACTTC. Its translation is CASSLAAGESYEQYF. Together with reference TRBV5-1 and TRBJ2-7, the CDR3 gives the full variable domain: KAGVTQTPRYLIKTRGQQVTLSCSPISGHRSVSWYQQTPGQGLQFLFEYFSETQRNKGNFPGRFSGRQFSNSRSEMNVSTLELGDSALYLCASSLAAGESYEQYFGPGTRLTVT.

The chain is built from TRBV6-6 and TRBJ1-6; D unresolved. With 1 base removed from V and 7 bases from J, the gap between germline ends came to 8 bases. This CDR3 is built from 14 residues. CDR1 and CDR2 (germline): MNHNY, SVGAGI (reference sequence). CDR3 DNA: TGTGCCAGCAGTTACTACAGAACCAATTCACCCCTCCACTTT. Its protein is CASSYYRTNSPLHF.

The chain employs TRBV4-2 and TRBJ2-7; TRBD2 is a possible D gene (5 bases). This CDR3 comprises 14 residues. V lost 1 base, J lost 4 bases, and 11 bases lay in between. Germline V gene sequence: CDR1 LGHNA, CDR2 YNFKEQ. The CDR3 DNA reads TGTGCCAGCAGCCAAGGGACTCGCATTTACGAGCAGTACTTC. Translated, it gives CASSQGTRIYEQYF.

CDR3 bases: TGTGCCAGCAGCTTAGCTCGCCCAGGACAGGGTTTCGATGGCTACACCTTC. Translation gives CASSLARPGQGFDGYTF. This sequence joins TRBV7-9 and TRBJ1-2; TRBD1 agrees at 8 bases. The germline V gene has CDR1 SEHNR and CDR2 FQNEAQ (reference sequence). The junction had 12 bases not matched to a gene; V was cut back by 0 bases and J by 6 bases. The CDR3 consists of 17 residues.

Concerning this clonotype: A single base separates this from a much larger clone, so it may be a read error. CDR3 sequence: CASSVLGGSDGQFF. The CDR3 bases are TGTGCCAGCAGCGTATTGGGTGGGAGCGACGGGCAGTTCTTC. The rearrangement joins TRBV9 to TRBJ2-5; a possible D gene is TRBD2 (5 bases). The J call is uncertain, as TRBJ2-1 better fits the DNA end. Germline V CDR1 and CDR2: SGDLS, YYNGEE. The CDR3 consists of 14 residues.

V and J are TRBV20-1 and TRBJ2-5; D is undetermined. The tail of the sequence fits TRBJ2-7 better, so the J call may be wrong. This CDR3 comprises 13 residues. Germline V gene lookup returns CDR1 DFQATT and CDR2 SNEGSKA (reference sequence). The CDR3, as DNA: TGCAGTGCTAGAGGGGCTAGTAGGTACGAGCAGTACTTC. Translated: CSARGASRYEQYF.

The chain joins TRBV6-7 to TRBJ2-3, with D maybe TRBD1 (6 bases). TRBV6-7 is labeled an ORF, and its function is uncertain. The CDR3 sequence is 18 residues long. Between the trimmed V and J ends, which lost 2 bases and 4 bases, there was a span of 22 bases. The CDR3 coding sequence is TGTGCCAGCAGTTACCCCCAGGGGTCATCGGGATCTGCAGATACGCAGTATTTT. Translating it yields CASSYPQGSSGSADTQYF.

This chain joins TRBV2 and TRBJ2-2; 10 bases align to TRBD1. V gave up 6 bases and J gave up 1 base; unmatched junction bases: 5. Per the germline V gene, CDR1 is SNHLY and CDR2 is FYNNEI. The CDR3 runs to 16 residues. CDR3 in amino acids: CASSKGQGLNTGELFF. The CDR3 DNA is TGTGCCAGCAGCAAGGGACAGGGGTTGAACACCGGGGAGCTGTTTTTT.

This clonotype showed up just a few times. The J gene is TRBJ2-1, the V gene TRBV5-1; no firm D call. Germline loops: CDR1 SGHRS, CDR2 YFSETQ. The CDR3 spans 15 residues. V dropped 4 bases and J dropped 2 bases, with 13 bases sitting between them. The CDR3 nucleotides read TGCGCCAGCAGCGGTCGTCAGGCCGCCTACAATGAGCAGTTCTTC. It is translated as CASSGRQAAYNEQFF.

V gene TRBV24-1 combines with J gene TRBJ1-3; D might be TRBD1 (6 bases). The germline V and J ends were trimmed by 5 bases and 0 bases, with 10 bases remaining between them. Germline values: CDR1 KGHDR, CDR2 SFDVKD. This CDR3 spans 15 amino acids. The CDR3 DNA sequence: TGTGCCACCAGTGCCGGGACAAGCTCTGGAAACACCATATATTTT. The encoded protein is CATSAGTSSGNTIYF.

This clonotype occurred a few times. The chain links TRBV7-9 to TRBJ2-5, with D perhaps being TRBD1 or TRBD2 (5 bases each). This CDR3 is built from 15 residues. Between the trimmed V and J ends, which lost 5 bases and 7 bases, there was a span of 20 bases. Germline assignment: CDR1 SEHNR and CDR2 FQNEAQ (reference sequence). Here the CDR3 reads CASSGRDEGGGTQYF. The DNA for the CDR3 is TGTGCCAGCAGCGGCCGGGACGAGGGTGGGGGGACCCAGTACTTC.

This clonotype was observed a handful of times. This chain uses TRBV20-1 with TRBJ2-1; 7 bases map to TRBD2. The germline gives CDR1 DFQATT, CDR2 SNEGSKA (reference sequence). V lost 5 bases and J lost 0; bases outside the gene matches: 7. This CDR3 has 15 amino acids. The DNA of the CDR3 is TGCAGTGCTTCAAATCTAGCGGACTCCTACAATGAGCAGTTCTTC. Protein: CSASNLADSYNEQFF.

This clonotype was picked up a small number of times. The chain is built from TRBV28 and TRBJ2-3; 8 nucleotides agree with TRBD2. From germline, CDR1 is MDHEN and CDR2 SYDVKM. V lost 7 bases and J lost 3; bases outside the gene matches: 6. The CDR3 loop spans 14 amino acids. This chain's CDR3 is CASKFSGTTDTQYF. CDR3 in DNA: TGTGCCAGCAAATTTAGCGGGACGACAGATACGCAGTATTTT.

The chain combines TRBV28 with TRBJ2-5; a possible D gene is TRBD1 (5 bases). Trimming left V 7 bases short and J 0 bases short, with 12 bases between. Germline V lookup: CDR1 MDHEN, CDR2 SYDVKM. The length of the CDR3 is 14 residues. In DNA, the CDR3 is TGTGCCAGCACTAGAGCCAGGGACCAAGAGACCCAGTACTTC. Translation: CASTRARDQETQYF.